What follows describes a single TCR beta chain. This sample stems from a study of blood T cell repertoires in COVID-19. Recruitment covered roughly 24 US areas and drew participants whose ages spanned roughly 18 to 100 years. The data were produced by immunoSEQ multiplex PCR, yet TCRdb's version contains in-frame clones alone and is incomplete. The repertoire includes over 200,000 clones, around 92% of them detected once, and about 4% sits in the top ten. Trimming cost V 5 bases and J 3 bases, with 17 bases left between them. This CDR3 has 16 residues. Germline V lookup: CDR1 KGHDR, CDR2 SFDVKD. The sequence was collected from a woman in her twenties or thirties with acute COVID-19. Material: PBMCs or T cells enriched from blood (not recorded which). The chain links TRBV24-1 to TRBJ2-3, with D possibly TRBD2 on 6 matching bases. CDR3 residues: CATSGPSGTFTDTQYF. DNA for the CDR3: TGTGCCACCAGTGGCCCCTCCGGGACTTTTACAGATACGCAGTATTTT.